The entry below describes one T cell receptor (beta chain). Its antigen is currently not known. No base-level quality is on record; no much larger clone is a single base apart. Library preparation was by the immunoSEQ multiplex PCR assay. For the original study's pipeline: A statistical classification framework was built for diagnosing cytomegalovirus status from the catalog of TCR beta chain sequences. This immuneACCESS table, as held by TCRdb, lists in-frame sequences with V and J called but not all clones. Of the missing ones, under half trace to an unresolved V gene in checked studies; the others have no known cause. D and trimming come from the DNA, and the V and J calls and clone size come from that table. Counted in this sample were approximately 180,000 clones; approximately 86% of them appeared once. The ten largest clones take up less than 3.5% of the sample. Counted from cysteine to phenylalanine, this CDR3 has 12 amino acids. Only the CDR3 region is kept as DNA, spanning 36 bases read in frame from base 1. V gives up 3 bases and J gives up 4 bases, and the segment between their germline ends measures 4 bases. According to the germline V gene, CDR1 reads SGHTA and CDR2 reads FQGNSA.

These data are taken from a study of cytomegalovirus exposure and HLA in healthy donors (dated by TCRdb to about 2017). For the wider study: According to a later analysis, one platform produced both the 110 or so validation repertoires and the roughly 650 repertoires of the first cohort. The study aimed to test whether cataloging public T cell receptors could reveal signatures of past pathogen exposure. Along with the approximately 600-subject first cohort, a separate validation cohort of over a hundred different subjects was used. High-throughput TCR immunosequencing, statistical association of individual TCRs with disease status, and machine learning were combined to predict cytomegalovirus infection status.

Separate from the roughly 700-subject first cohort, the validation cohort of roughly 130 subjects was the group to which the donors belonged. Findings and caveats that apply to the study as a whole: In vitro tests confirmed that a few of the cytomegalovirus-associated TCR beta chains recognize cytomegalovirus antigens. All 120 or so repertoires were used to score co-occurrence in the validation cohort in a later analysis, because that analysis had no HLA typing for the cohort. In the study, about 150 TCR beta chains were listed as associated with cytomegalovirus. In a later analysis, TCRs clustered in the first cohort were found to also tend to co-occur in the approximately 120 validation repertoires, with about 93% of cluster scores above 0. According to the authors, the approach could potentially be generalized to other disease states and immunological phenotypes. The classifier was reported to diagnose cytomegalovirus status with high specificity and sensitivity in both the original cohort and the validation cohort. Most TCR sequences were observed very rarely across donors, whereas some public TCRs were present in many individuals.

The clonotype was recovered from a man younger than 30 in good health and CMV-seropositive. The rearrangement joined TRBV7-2 to TRBJ1-3; no D gene call is confident. The sequenced sample consisted of PBMCs. For the CDR3, the sequence is CASSFRGNTIYF. The DNA sequence follows: TGTGCCAGCAGCTTTAGAGGAAACACCATATATTTT.